A selection of T cell receptor beta chains follows, all from one sample in a study of T cells in tuberculosis. Data came from immunoSEQ multiplex PCR; TCRdb stores just in-frame clones and leaves some out. Of 30,000 or so clones listed, over 95% are singletons. Sequencing was carried out using PBMCs. The receptors here all came from a donor aged 10-35 years with latent tuberculosis or without tuberculosis infection. Each CDR3 is given with its conserved first and last residue. Fields, in order: D gene, clone size, V gene, J gene, CDR3 DNA, CDR3 protein. The D gene is left open where the match is weak. Clone sizes are given selectively: once, few, many, or a class where the clone is expanded.

d_gene: TRBD1
abundance: NA
v_gene: TRBV9
j_gene: TRBJ2-6
CDR3nt: TGTGCCAGCAGCCTGGACAGGGGCTCTGGGGCCAACGTCCTGACTTTC
CDR3aa: CASSLDRGSGANVLTF

d_gene: TRBD1
abundance: NA
v_gene: TRBV7-3
j_gene: TRBJ2-5
CDR3nt: TGTGCCAGCAGCTTATCCCCGGGACAGGGAGAGACCCAGTACTTC
CDR3aa: CASSLSPGQGETQYF

d_gene: TRBD2
abundance: NA
v_gene: TRBV7-2
j_gene: TRBJ2-1
CDR3nt: TGTGCCAGCAGCTTTGTCGGGACTAGCGGACACAATGAGCAGTTCTTC
CDR3aa: CASSFVGTSGHNEQFF

d_gene: TRBD1
abundance: NA
v_gene: TRBV5-4
j_gene: TRBJ2-3
CDR3nt: TGTGCCAGCAGCTTGTTTTATACAGGGGGTAGAGATACGCAGTATTTT
CDR3aa: CASSLFYTGGRDTQYF

d_gene: NA
abundance: NA
v_gene: TRBV18
j_gene: TRBJ1-2
CDR3nt: TGTGCCAGCTCACCAGCAGGGGATGGCTACACCTTC
CDR3aa: CASSPAGDGYTF

d_gene: TRBD1
abundance: NA
v_gene: TRBV5-8
j_gene: TRBJ1-1
CDR3nt: TGTGCCAGCAGCCCCCGACAGGGTTTTACTGAAGCTTTCTTT
CDR3aa: CASSPRQGFTEAFF

d_gene: NA
abundance: NA
v_gene: TRBV10-3
j_gene: TRBJ2-7
CDR3nt: TGTGCCATCAGAGAGACAGGCACCTACGAGCAGTACTTC
CDR3aa: CAIRETGTYEQYF

d_gene: NA
abundance: NA
v_gene: TRBV29-1
j_gene: TRBJ2-7
CDR3nt: TGCAGCGTTGAAGGGTTAGGGGCCTACGAGCAGTACTTC
CDR3aa: CSVEGLGAYEQYF

d_gene: TRBD2
abundance: NA
v_gene: TRBV5-4
j_gene: TRBJ2-3
CDR3nt: TGTGCCAGCAGCTTGAGGGCGGGAGATGGCACAGATACGCAGTATTTT
CDR3aa: CASSLRAGDGTDTQYF

d_gene: TRBD2
abundance: NA
v_gene: TRBV11-3
j_gene: TRBJ2-2
CDR3nt: TGTGCCAGCAGCCCGAGCGGGGCGAACACCGGGGAGCTGTTTTTT
CDR3aa: CASSPSGANTGELFF

d_gene: TRBD2
abundance: NA
v_gene: TRBV11-2
j_gene: TRBJ2-1
CDR3nt: TGTGCCAGCAGCTTAGATATTGGCGGGGGTTCCTACAATGAGCAGTTCTTC
CDR3aa: CASSLDIGGGSYNEQFF

d_gene: NA
abundance: NA
v_gene: TRBV5-8
j_gene: TRBJ1-1
CDR3nt: TGTGCCAGCAGCTTGGGAGGGCCAGTTGAAGCTTTCTTT
CDR3aa: CASSLGGPVEAFF

d_gene: TRBD2
abundance: once
v_gene: TRBV9
j_gene: TRBJ2-5
CDR3nt: TGTGCCAGCAGCGTGGGTAGCGGGGGGGAAGAGACCCAGTACTTC
CDR3aa: CASSVGSGGEETQYF

d_gene: NA
abundance: NA
v_gene: TRBV4-3
j_gene: TRBJ1-4
CDR3nt: TGCGCCAGCAGCCAAGACAGCGGTGGGACTAATGAAAAACTGTTTTTT
CDR3aa: CASSQDSGGTNEKLFF

d_gene: TRBD1
abundance: NA
v_gene: TRBV5-1
j_gene: TRBJ1-1
CDR3nt: TGCGCCAGCAGCGAGACAGGGTATCAGAACACTGAAGCTTTCTTT
CDR3aa: CASSETGYQNTEAFF

d_gene: TRBD2
abundance: NA
v_gene: TRBV14
j_gene: TRBJ2-1
CDR3nt: TGTGCCAGCAGCCTGGCGGGAGGAGTTGGGGATGAGCAGTTCTTC
CDR3aa: CASSLAGGVGDEQFF

d_gene: NA
abundance: NA
v_gene: TRBV25-1
j_gene: TRBJ2-1
CDR3nt: TGTGCCAGCAGTGAATTAGCGGCATACAATGAGCAGTTCTTC
CDR3aa: CASSELAAYNEQFF

d_gene: TRBD1
abundance: NA
v_gene: TRBV7-9
j_gene: TRBJ2-7
CDR3nt: TGTGCCAGCAGCAGTTCCGGGACAGGGTACTCCTACGAGCAGTACTTC
CDR3aa: CASSSSGTGYSYEQYF

d_gene: NA
abundance: NA
v_gene: TRBV6-1
j_gene: TRBJ1-2
CDR3nt: TGTGCCAGCAGTGAAAGCGGGGACTGGGGCTATGGCTACACCTTC
CDR3aa: CASSESGDWGYGYTF

d_gene: TRBD1
abundance: NA
v_gene: TRBV9
j_gene: TRBJ2-3
CDR3nt: TGTGCCAGCAGCGCAGGACAGGGAGGCACAGATACGCAGTATTTT
CDR3aa: CASSAGQGGTDTQYF

d_gene: NA
abundance: NA
v_gene: TRBV27
j_gene: TRBJ2-2
CDR3nt: TGTGCCAGCAGTTTCGGTTCACCGAACACCGGGGAGCTGTTTTTT
CDR3aa: CASSFGSPNTGELFF

d_gene: TRBD2
abundance: NA
v_gene: TRBV5-1
j_gene: TRBJ2-7
CDR3nt: TGCGCCAGCAGCGTCGACGGGGCGGGAGGGAAGGAGCAGTACTTC
CDR3aa: CASSVDGAGGKEQYF